The present entry profiles one T cell receptor beta chain with its context. Its antigen specificity is not known. The input lacks base qualities; no much larger clone sits a single base away. This specimen comes from a study of cytotoxic CD8 clonotypes in ibrutinib-treated CLL (dated by TCRdb to 2020 to 2022). About the investigation overall: The cohort was composed of roughly ten relapsed/refractory and roughly 15 treatment-naive patients; IGHV unmutated status was identified in fewer than 18 patients. Partial responses were observed in roughly 24 patients and complete responses in 2; after a median follow-up of about 69 months, remission was maintained in approximately 15 patients and progression was observed in roughly twelve. An average of about 250,000 productive templates and about 100,000 productive rearrangements was obtained per sample. Cryopreserved peripheral blood mononuclear cells were obtained prior to treatment, at the time of response, and at either disease progression or sustained remission. Response samples were obtained after a median of roughly eleven months of treatment, with a range of roughly 6 to 36 months. Longitudinal samples were obtainable from 26 of the 86 participants in the trial. Patients were still on ibrutinib when every remission and progressive disease sample was collected.

On a MiSeq, deep resolution sequencing aimed for a depth between 1 in 1 million and 1 in 200,000 T cells, with each clonotype covered roughly 10x on average. TCR beta libraries were generated with the immunoSEQ hsTCRB Kit. In the original analysis: ImmunoSEQ Data Assistant and ImmunoSEQ Analyzer were used for data analysis, and V, D and J genes were assigned according to IMGT definitions. Clonality was computed as one minus normalized Shannon entropy of productive rearrangement frequencies, ranging from 0 to 1. Public clonotype analysis was restricted to overrepresented clonotypes comprising at least 0.05% of each patient's repertoire. Repertoires from some 13 age-matched healthy donors in immuneACCESS were used as clonality controls. TCRdb took this table from immuneACCESS and kept in-frame rearrangements with V and J called. Such tables lack part of the clones; where checked against another copy, unresolved V genes explain under half of the gap, and the rest is unexplained. Clone size and V and J calls were adopted from that table, with D and trimming inferred from the DNA. A total of tens of thousands of clones appear in this sample, around 60% of them only once. Under 15% of the sample comes from the top ten.

The meaning of the sample's time point label: approximately eleven months on ibrutinib. For TCR beta library preparation, around 1.8 micrograms of genomic DNA were extracted from the cryopreserved PBMCs. Longitudinal blood samples from CLL patients on ibrutinib monotherapy were analyzed using high-throughput TCR beta sequencing. Patients were enrolled in a phase 2 open-label single-center ibrutinib monotherapy trial. Trimming leaves V shorter by 5 bases and J shorter by 4 bases, with the junction holding 10 bases beyond the gene matches. The germline V gene provides CDR1 SGHVS and CDR2 FQNEAQ. Counted from cysteine to phenylalanine, this CDR3 has 16 amino acids. Of all the DNA, just the CDR3 is kept, 48 bases in frame from base 1. General findings and caveats noted by the study authors: Sampling times were not matched between patients in sustained remission and patients whose disease was progressing, and lymph node repertoires were not examined. Baseline clonality was found to be higher than that of age-matched healthy donors and was strongly correlated with circulating CD8+ T-cell counts. Public clonotypes were rare and either contracted or stayed stable during treatment, and the rise in clonality at ibrutinib response reflected the expansion of private clonotypes. Clonality rose at ibrutinib response, remained stable during sustained remission, and dropped back toward baseline at progression.

The sequences come from PBMCs, collected after 12 months of ibrutinib treatment. Recombination linked TRBV7-8 to TRBJ1-1, and 10 bases in between align with TRBD1. This receptor was obtained from a human donor with chronic lymphocytic leukemia. The CDR3 in this case is CASSLGTGVRSTEAFF. The nucleotide sequence is given as TGTGCCAGCAGCCTTGGGACAGGGGTTCGTAGCACTGAAGCTTTCTTT. The entire variable domain, with the stretches around the CDR3 drawn from the reference TRBV7-8 and TRBJ1-1 proteins, is GAGVSQSPRYKVAKRGQDVALRCDPISGHVSLFWYQQALGQGPEFLTYFQNEAQLDKSGLPSDRFFAERPEGSVSTLKIQRTQQEDSAVYLCASSLGTGVRSTEAFFGQGTRLTVV.